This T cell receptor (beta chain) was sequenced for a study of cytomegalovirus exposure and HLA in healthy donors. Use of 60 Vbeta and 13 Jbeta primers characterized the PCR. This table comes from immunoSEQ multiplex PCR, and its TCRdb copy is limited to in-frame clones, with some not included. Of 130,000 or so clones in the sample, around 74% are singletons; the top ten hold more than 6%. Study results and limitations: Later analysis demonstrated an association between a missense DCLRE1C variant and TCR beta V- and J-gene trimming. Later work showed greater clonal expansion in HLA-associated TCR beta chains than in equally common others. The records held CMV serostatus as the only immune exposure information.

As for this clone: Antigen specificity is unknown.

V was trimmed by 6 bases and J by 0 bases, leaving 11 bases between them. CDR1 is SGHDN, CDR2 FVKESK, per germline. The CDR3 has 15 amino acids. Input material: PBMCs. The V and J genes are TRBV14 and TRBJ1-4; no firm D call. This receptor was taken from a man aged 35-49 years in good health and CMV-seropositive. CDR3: CASSREHATNEKLFF. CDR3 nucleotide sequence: TGTGCCAGCAGTAGGGAGCATGCAACTAATGAAAAACTGTTTTTT.